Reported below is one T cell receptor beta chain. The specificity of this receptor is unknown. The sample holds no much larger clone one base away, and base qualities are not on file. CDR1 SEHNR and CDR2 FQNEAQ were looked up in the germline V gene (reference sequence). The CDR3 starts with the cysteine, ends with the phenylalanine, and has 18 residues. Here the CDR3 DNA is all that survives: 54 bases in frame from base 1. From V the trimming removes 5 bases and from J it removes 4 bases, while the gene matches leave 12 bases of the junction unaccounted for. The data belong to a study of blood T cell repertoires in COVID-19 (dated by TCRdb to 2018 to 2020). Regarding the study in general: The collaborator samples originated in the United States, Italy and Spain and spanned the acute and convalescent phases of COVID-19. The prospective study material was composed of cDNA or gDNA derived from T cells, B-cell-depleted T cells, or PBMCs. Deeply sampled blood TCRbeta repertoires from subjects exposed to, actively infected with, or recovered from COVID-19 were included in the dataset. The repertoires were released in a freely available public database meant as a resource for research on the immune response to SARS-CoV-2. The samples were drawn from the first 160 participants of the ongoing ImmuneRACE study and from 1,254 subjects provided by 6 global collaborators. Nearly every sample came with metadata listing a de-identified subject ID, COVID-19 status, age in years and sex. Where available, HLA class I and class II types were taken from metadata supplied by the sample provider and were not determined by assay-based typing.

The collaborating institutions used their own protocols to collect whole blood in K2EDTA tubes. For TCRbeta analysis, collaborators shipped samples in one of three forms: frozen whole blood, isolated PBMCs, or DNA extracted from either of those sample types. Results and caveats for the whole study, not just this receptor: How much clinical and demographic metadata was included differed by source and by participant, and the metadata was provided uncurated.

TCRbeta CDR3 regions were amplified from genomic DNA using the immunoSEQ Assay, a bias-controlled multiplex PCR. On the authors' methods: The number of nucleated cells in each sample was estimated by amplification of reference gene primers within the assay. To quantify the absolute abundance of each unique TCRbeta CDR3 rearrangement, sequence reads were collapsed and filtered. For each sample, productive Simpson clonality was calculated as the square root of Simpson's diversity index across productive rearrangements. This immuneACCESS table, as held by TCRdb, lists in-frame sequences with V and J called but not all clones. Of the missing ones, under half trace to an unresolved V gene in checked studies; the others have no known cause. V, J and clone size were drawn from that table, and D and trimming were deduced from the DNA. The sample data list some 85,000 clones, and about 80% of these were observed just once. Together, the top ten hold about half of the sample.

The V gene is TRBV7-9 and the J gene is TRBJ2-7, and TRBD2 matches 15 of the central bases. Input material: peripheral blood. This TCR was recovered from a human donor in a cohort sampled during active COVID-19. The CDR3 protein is CASSQTPGLAGGRYEQYF. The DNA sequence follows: TGTGCCAGCAGCCAAACCCCCGGACTAGCGGGGGGGCGGTACGAGCAGTACTTC.